This T cell receptor beta chain originates from a study of blood T cell repertoires in COVID-19. Study summary: COVID-19 samples, acute and convalescent, were from the United States, Italy and Spain. Sample material is recorded as cDNA or gDNA derived from T cells, B-cell-depleted T cells, or PBMCs.

CDR1 and CDR2 from the germline V gene are SGHTA and FQGNSA. V shed 1 base and J 7 bases; nucleotides not matched to a gene: 6. The CDR3 loop spans 15 amino acids. In the study's own analysis: From reference gene primer amplification, estimates of nucleated cell counts were derived. Here immunoSEQ multiplex PCR was the method, and the copy in TCRdb shows in-frame clones only, minus some. For V, J and clone size, that table is used; D and trimming come from the DNA. The sample contains about 150,000 clones, about four fifths of which appear only once. Sequenced input: peripheral blood. V usage is TRBV7-2 and J usage is TRBJ1-2; 10 nucleotides align to TRBD1. This receptor was identified in a woman aged 80 or older with active or convalescent COVID-19. CDR3 amino acids: CASSLGGDRGSGYTF. The CDR3 nucleotides read TGTGCCAGCAGCTTAGGGGGGGACAGGGGAAGTGGCTACACCTTC.